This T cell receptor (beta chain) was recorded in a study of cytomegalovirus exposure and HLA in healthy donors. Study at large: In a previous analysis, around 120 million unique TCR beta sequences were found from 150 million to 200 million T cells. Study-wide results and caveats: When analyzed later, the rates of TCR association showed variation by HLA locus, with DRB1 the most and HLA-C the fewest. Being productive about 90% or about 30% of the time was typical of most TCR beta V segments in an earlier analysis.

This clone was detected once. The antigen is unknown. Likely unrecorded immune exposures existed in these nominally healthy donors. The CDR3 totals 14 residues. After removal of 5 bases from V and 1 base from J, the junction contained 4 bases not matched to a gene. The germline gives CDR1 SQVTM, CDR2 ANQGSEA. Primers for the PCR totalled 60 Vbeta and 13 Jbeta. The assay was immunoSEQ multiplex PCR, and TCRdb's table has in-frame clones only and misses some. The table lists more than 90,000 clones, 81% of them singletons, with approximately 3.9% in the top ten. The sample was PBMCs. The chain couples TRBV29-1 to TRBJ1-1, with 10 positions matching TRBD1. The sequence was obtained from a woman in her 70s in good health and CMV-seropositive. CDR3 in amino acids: CSVRDRGQNTEAFF. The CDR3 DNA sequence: TGCAGCGTTAGGGACAGGGGCCAGAACACTGAAGCTTTCTTT.